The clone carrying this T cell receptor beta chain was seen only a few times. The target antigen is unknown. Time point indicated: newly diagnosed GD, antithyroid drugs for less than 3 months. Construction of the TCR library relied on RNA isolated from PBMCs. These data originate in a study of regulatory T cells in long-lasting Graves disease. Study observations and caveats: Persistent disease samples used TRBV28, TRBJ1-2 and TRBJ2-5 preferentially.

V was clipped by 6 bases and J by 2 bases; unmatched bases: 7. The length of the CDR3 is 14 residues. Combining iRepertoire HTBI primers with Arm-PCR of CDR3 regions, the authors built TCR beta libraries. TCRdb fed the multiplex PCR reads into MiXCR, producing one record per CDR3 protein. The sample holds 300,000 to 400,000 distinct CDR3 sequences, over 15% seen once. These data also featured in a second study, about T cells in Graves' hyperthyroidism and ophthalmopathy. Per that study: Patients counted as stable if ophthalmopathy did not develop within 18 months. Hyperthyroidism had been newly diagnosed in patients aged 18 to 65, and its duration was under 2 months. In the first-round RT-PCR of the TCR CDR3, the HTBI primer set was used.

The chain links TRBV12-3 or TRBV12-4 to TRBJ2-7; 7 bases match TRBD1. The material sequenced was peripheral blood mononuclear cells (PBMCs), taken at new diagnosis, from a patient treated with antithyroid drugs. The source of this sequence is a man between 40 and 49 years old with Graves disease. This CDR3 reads CASSRQGATYEQYF. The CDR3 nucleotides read TGTGCCAGCAGCAGACAGGGAGCTACCTACGAGCAGTACTTC.